This entry concerns a single T cell receptor beta chain. Its antigen is still unknown. MiXCR was run by TCRdb on the 5' RACE reads, yielding one entry per CDR3 protein. The sample has around 320,000 distinct CDR3 sequences; less than 20% are singletons. This specimen comes from a study of T-cell memory formation after mild COVID-19. Across the whole study: Clusters were largely donor specific.

V was trimmed by 6 bases and J by 6 bases, leaving 16 bases between them. This CDR3 is built from 14 residues. The germline gives CDR1 SGHNT, CDR2 YYREEE (reference sequence). Findings and caveats of the study: Contracting clones from day 15 to 85 showed balanced CD4/CD8; later expanders favored CD4+. Contracting CD4+ clones lay largely in CM and EM, with CD8+ ones residing in EMRA. The study detected some responding clones in pre-infection memory, suggesting cross-reactive memory joined.

The rearrangement uses TRBV5-4 and TRBJ2-1, with D possibly TRBD1 on 6 matching bases. This sequence was found in a young man who had mild COVID-19 (a few samples of this study predate the infection). Cell type and time point are not known. The specimen sequenced was PBMCs or a T cell subset sorted from them (not recorded which). In DNA form, the CDR3 reads TGTGCCAGCACCCTAGGGCAGGGGACCAATGAGCAGTTCTTC. Translated, it gives CASTLGQGTNEQFF.